This TCR beta chain was obtained from a study of tumor and adjacent non-tumor tissue in lung cancer (dated by TCRdb to 2016 to 2018). Background on the whole study: By cancer type, the cohort comprised some twelve adenocarcinoma patients, 2 squamous cell carcinoma patients and 1 small cell lung cancer patient. Among the approximately 15 patients, ages ranged from roughly 31 to 85 years, around ten were men and 5 were women, and disease was TNM stage I to III. Sequencing produced some 130,000,000 productive TCRbeta reads in total, an average of approximately 4 million reads per sample. Using bulk TCRbeta repertoires from some 15 lung cancer patients, the study set lung tumor tissue side by side with matched distant non-tumor lung tissue. Some 31 paired specimens, one tumor and one normal lung sample per patient, were profiled by TCRbeta CDR3 sequencing.

To note about this clonotype: The clone's antigen remains unknown. The record has no base qualities; no much larger clone is one base away.

RNA was extracted from bulk unsorted tissue and checked for quality with a NanoDrop ND-1000 and an Agilent 2100. Donors were newly diagnosed lung cancer patients admitted for thoracic surgery in China between August and November 2014, without prior chemotherapy. Patients who had received previous radiotherapy or chemotherapy, or who had another concurrent cancer, were excluded from the study. Pieces of surgical tissue measuring about 1-2.1 cm3 were kept in RNAlater solution and stored at -80 degrees C until use. CDR1 and CDR2, per the germline V gene (reference sequence), are DFQATT and SNEGSKA. The CDR3 has 11 amino acids, counting the end cysteine and phenylalanine. This entry keeps only the CDR3 DNA: 33 bases, framed from base 1. V and J are truncated by 4 bases and 2 bases respectively, leaving an intervening sequence of 5 bases. Study-wide conclusions, independent of this receptor: Younger patients had significantly higher TCR diversity, and higher tumor TCR diversity was associated with shorter overall and disease-free survival. Peripheral blood was not sequenced, so blood TCRbeta repertoires were not examined in the lung cancer patients of the study. The top 100 clones made up a significantly larger cumulative share of the repertoire in normal lung than in tumor tissue. The sequencing platform is not named in the methods, and unique molecular identifiers are not mentioned. Significantly higher TCR diversity (inverse Simpson) was observed in tumor tissue than in normal lung tissue (approximately 430 vs 150, P = 0.0075, Mann-Whitney U test). Only approximately 14 patients were included in the cohort, and the need for larger samples and more detailed clinical data was noted by the authors.

Library construction relied on multiplex PCR. Sequencing took place on an Illumina HiSeq 2500. TCRbeta libraries were built by three rounds of nested PCR using primers (Table S4), following protocols modified from ARM-PCR. Before sequencing, PCR products of 200-500 bp were cut from the gel and purified using the QIAquick gel extraction kit. In the source study's methods: Trimmomatic was used to clean the reads, FLASH was used to merge the reads into complete CDR3 sequences, and MiTCR was used to assign the reads to V(D)J germline segments. Clonal diversity was calculated as the inverse Simpson's index using VDJtools. In-frame sequences lacking a premature stop codon were counted as productive reads. TCRdb applied fastp at Q25 and MiXCR to the public reads, then kept only in-frame beta chains. Identical CDR3 protein sequences are pooled into one entry, listed with their most common genes and DNA. TCRdb, not the original authors, processed these V and J calls. This sample lists over 110,000 distinct CDR3 sequences; approximately 72% were detected once. Roughly 20% of the sample is in the top ten clones.

The receptor chain draws on TRBV20-1 and TRBJ1-2; the D gene assignment is ambiguous. Sequencing was done on a sample of lung tumor tissue. The clonotype comes from a man aged 60-69 years with small cell lung cancer. CDR3 protein: CSAIVNYGYTF. The nucleotide sequence reads TGCAGTGCTATAGTAAACTATGGCTACACCTTC.